This TCR beta chain comes out of a study of T-cell memory formation after mild COVID-19. TCRdb reprocessed the 5' RACE reads with MiXCR, giving one entry per CDR3 protein. The table includes about 180,000 distinct CDR3 sequences, 16% detected once. Losses at the gene ends were 3 bases for V and 2 bases for J; bases not matched to a gene: 5. This CDR3 is 15 amino acids long. Germline loops: CDR1 SGHDN, CDR2 FVKESK. This receptor was identified in an adult woman who had mild COVID-19 (a few samples of this study predate the infection). Cell type and time point are not known. Sequencing input: PBMCs or a T cell subset sorted from them (not recorded which). J is TRBJ2-3 and V is TRBV14, with TRBD1 matching 7 bases. Here the CDR3 reads CASSHRQGFTDTQYF. In DNA form, the CDR3 reads TGTGCCAGCAGCCATCGACAGGGTTTCACAGATACGCAGTATTTT.